Shown below are 11 T cell receptor beta chains from a single sample sequenced in a study of graft-versus-host responses after intestinal transplantation. The protocol was immunoSEQ multiplex PCR, while the TCRdb copy is restricted to in-frame clones and leaves out a portion. The sample consists of some 96,000 clones, 75% to 95% of them appearing once. The sequencing used PBMCs, collected 450 to 480 days after intestinal transplant. These receptors were obtained from a human patient who received an intestinal transplant, so some T cells may come from the graft donor.

The V call is TRBV5-1, the J call TRBJ2-5; TRBD1 agrees at 8 bases. Losses at the gene ends were 4 bases for V and 5 bases for J; bases not matched to a gene: 4. The CDR3 contains 13 residues. Germline V CDR1 and CDR2: SGHRS, YFSETQ. CDR3 sequence reads: CASSRQGAETQYF. The DNA for the CDR3 is TGCGCCAGCAGCAGGCAGGGGGCTGAGACCCAGTACTTC.

This rearrangement joins TRBV5-6 to TRBJ2-6; no clear D gene. This CDR3 is built from 14 residues. Trimming shortened V by 4 bases and J by 3 bases, and 8 bases separated the two germline ends. The germline gives CDR1 SGHDT, CDR2 YYEEEE. CDR3 sequence (DNA): TGTGCCAGCAGCGGACGTGGTGGGGCCAACGTCCTGACTTTC. This sequence encodes CASSGRGGANVLTF.

Concerning this clone itself: At one end the junction does not follow the germline gene, possibly because of a read error. DNA of the CDR3: TGTGCCAGCAGCTTAGGACAGGAGGATCACTTC. Translated, it gives CASSLGQEDHF. The rearrangement links TRBV7-9 to TRBJ2-7; D possibly corresponds to TRBD1 (6 bases). The CDR3 sequence is 11 residues long. The V gene's germline CDR1 is SEHNR and CDR2 FQNEAQ (reference sequence).

This clone came up once. This sequence joins TRBV7-8 and TRBJ1-6; D is perhaps TRBD1 (6 bases). V lost 5 bases to trimming and J lost 10 bases, with 21 bases between them. CDR1 is SGHVS and CDR2 is FQNEAQ in the germline V gene. This CDR3 comprises 16 residues. CDR3: CASSIVARGSESPLHF. The CDR3 DNA is TGTGCCAGCAGCATAGTCGCCAGGGGATCTGAATCACCCCTCCACTTT.

The rearrangement uses TRBV10-2 and TRBJ2-2, with unresolved D. Germline V gives CDR1 WSHSY, CDR2 SAAADI. There are 12 residues in the CDR3. The V end lost 6 bases, the J end lost 3 bases, and 5 bases lay between the germline ends. CDR3 loop: CASSPYTGELFF. The CDR3 DNA reads as TGCGCCAGCAGCCCCTACACCGGGGAGCTGTTTTTT.

As for this clone: The junction does not match germline at one end; this may be a read error. Other DNA sequences in this sample translate to the same CDR3. V and J are TRBV6-6 and TRBJ1-2; D unresolved. CDR3 size: 12 residues. CDR1 is MNHNY and CDR2 is SVGAGI in the germline V gene (reference sequence). The CDR3: CATPDGPYGYTF. The DNA of the CDR3 is TGCGCCACCCCGGACGGACCTTATGGCTACACCTTC.

The genes are TRBV5-4 and TRBJ1-2, with 7 positions matching TRBD1. Germline loops: CDR1 SGHNT, CDR2 YYREEE (reference sequence). V dropped 4 bases and J dropped 4; count of bases not matched to a gene: 10. This CDR3 is 15 amino acids long. The CDR3 loop is CASSRNNDRVYGYTF. The CDR3 DNA is TGTGCCAGCAGCCGGAACAATGACAGGGTCTATGGCTACACCTTC.

On this clone itself: One junction end does not reproduce the germline sequence, and a read error may be involved. Other DNA sequences in the sample encode the same CDR3. CDR3 residues: CASSAPGAKTGELFF. In DNA form, the CDR3 reads TGTGCCAGCAGCGCCCCCGGGGCTAAAACCGGTGAGCTGTTTTTT. The rearrangement uses TRBV9 and TRBJ2-2; D is perhaps TRBD1 or TRBD2 (5 bases each). The CDR3 has 15 amino acids. Per germline, CDR1 SGDLS and CDR2 YYNGEE.

The table lists this clone with a count of one. V usage is TRBV9 and J usage is TRBJ1-3, with D possibly being TRBD1 (6 bases). This CDR3 has 16 residues. Trimming took 0 bases from V and 2 from J, leaving 12 bases between them. Germline CDR1 and CDR2: SGDLS and YYNGEE. The CDR3 spells CASSVGEGGAGNTIYF. DNA for the CDR3: TGTGCCAGCAGCGTAGGCGAGGGGGGCGCTGGAAACACCATATATTTT.

The chain has TRBV13 and TRBJ2-7; no clear D. Germline assignment: CDR1 PRHDT and CDR2 FYEKMQ (reference sequence). The CDR3 has 11 residues. V was cut by 5 bases and J by 0 bases, with 2 bases left in between. CDR3 sequence: CASSHSYEQYF. In nucleotides, the CDR3 is TGTGCCAGCAGCCACTCCTACGAGCAGTACTTC.

The chain has TRBV21-1 and TRBJ1-6. TRBV21-1 represents a pseudogene. The CDR3 is 16 residues long. The CDR3 spells CASSKALSQDNSPLHF. DNA for the CDR3: TGTGCCAGCAGCAAAGCGCTTTCCCAAGATAATTCACCCCTCCACTTT.